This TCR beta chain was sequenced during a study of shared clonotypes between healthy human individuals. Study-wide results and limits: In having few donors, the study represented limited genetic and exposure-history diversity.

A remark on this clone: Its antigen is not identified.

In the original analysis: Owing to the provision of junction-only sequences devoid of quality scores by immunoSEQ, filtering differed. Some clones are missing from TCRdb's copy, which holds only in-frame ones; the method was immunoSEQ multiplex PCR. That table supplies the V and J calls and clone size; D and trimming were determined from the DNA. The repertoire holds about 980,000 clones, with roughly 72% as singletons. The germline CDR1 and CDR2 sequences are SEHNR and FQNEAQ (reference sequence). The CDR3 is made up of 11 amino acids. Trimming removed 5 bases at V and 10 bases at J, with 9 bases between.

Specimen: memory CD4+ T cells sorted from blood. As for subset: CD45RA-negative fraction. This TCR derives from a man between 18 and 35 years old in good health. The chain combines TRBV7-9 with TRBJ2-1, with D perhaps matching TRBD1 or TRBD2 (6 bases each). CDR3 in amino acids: CASSRGTEQFF. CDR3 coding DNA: TGTGCCAGCAGCCGCGGGACAGAGCAGTTCTTC. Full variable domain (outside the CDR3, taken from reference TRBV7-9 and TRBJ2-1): DTGVSQNPRHKITKRGQNVTFRCDPISEHNRLYWYRQTLGQGPEFLTYFQNEAQLEKSRLLSDRFSAERPKGSFSTLEIQRTEQGDSAMYLCASSRGTEQFFGPGTRLTVL.